This T cell receptor beta chain was profiled in a study of CD8+CD57+ T cells in acquired aplastic anemia. Across the whole study: DNA from sorted CD4+ and CD8+ cells averaged around 3 ug. Points from the study as a whole: Between patients and controls, 25 to 30 CD8+ CDR3 sequences were found in common. Patients versus controls showed no significant CD8+ Simpson's diversity difference.

Comments on this clonotype: What it recognizes is unknown.

Genomic DNA constituted the template upon which TCR beta VDJ and CDR3 profiling was performed. TCRdb ran MiXCR on the reads and lists one entry per CDR3 protein. The sample lists approximately 190,000 distinct CDR3 sequences; around 66% were seen once. Germline V gene data show CDR1 as PRHDT and CDR2 as FYEKMQ (reference sequence). The V end was cut by 2 bases, the J end by 0 bases, with 10 bases between. This CDR3 comprises 15 residues. What was sequenced was sorted CD4+, CD8+, or CD8+CD57+ T cells (not recorded which) from PBMCs. This TCR came from a human donor with severe aplastic anemia or a healthy control (not recorded which). The chain combines TRBV13 with TRBJ1-2, with unresolved D. DNA of the CDR3: TGTGCCAGCAGCTTATTGGCGGAGACTAACTATGGCTACACCTTC. Protein product: CASSLLAETNYGYTF. The entire variable domain, with the rest obtained from reference TRBV13 and TRBJ1-2, is as follows: AAGVIQSPRHLIKEKRETATLKCYPIPRHDTVYWYQQGPGQDPQFLISFYEKMQSDKGSIPDRFSAQQFSDYHSELNMSSLELGDSALYFCASSLLAETNYGYTFGSGTRLTVV.